The 30 T cell receptor beta chains below were found in one sample sequenced in a study of CD8 T cells in Susac syndrome. Random hexamers were used to reverse transcribe an amount of about 0.5 to 1 ug RNA. TCRdb re-analysed the immunoSEQ multiplex PCR reads in MiXCR, keeping a single row per CDR3 protein. The sample has some 300,000 distinct CDR3 sequences, about 91% seen once. The sample comprised CD8+ T cells from PBMCs. These receptors came from a human donor with multiple sclerosis.

The rearrangement links TRBV19 to TRBJ1-1; 7 bases align to TRBD1. Per the germline V gene, CDR1 is LNHDA and CDR2 is SQIVND (reference sequence). The CDR3 length is 15 residues. The ends lost 5 bases at V and 0 bases at J; junction bases unmatched: 6. The CDR3 DNA sequence: TGTGCCAGTAGTGGACCGGGACAGTTGAACACTGAAGCTTTCTTT. Translated: CASSGPGQLNTEAFF.

The chain carries TRBV9 and TRBJ2-1, with TRBD2 as a possible D gene (6 bases). Deletions cut 0 bases from V and 4 bases from J, with 14 bases between. Germline V CDR1 and CDR2: SGDLS, YYNGEE. CDR3 length: 16 amino acids. In DNA, the CDR3 is TGTGCCAGCAGCGTAGAACCAGCGGGCTCTTACAATGAGCAGTTCTTC. Protein: CASSVEPAGSYNEQFF. The full variable domain, its missing parts supplied by reference TRBV9 and TRBJ2-1, is DSGVTQTPKHLITATGQRVTLRCSPRSGDLSVYWYQQSLDQGLQFLIQYYNGEERAKGNILERFSAQQFPDLHSELNLSSLELGDSALYFCASSVEPAGSYNEQFFGPGTRLTVL.

The rearrangement uses TRBV15 and TRBJ2-7, with D unresolved. Germline loops: CDR1 LNHNV, CDR2 YYDKDF (reference sequence). Trimming stripped 0 bases from V and 1 base from J, with 10 bases between. The CDR3 spans 15 residues. The DNA of the CDR3 is TGTGCCACCAGCAGAGATAGTTACACTTCCTACGAGCAGTACTTC. Its translation: CATSRDSYTSYEQYF.

The J gene is TRBJ1-2, the V gene TRBV5-4, with D tentatively TRBD1 (5 bases). V was trimmed by 2 bases and J by 2 bases, leaving 10 bases between them. Germline CDR1 reads SGHNT; CDR2 reads YYREEE (reference sequence). The CDR3 length is 14 residues. This CDR3 reads CASSFDRGNYGYTF. CDR3 coding DNA: TGTGCCAGCAGCTTTGATCGGGGGAACTATGGCTACACCTTC.

V is TRBV20-1 and J is TRBJ2-2; D unclear. V was shortened by 0 bases and J by 5 bases, with 10 bases between the two germline ends. The CDR3 runs 14 residues. Germline V gene sequence: CDR1 DFQATT, CDR2 SNEGSKA (reference sequence). The CDR3 region is CSAREGYETGELFF. CDR3 nucleotides: TGCAGTGCTAGAGAAGGGTATGAAACCGGGGAGCTGTTTTTT.

The V and J genes are TRBV19 and TRBJ1-2; a possible D gene is TRBD1 (5 bases). The CDR3 has 13 residues. The ends were cut back, 10 bases at V and 4 bases at J, with 16 bases in the middle. The V gene's germline CDR1 is LNHDA and CDR2 SQIVND (reference sequence). CDR3 nucleotides: TGTGCCACCACACCGACAGCATCCTATGGCTACACCTTC. This encodes CATTPTASYGYTF.

The V gene is TRBV6-5, the J gene TRBJ2-7; 7 nucleotides agree with TRBD2. CDR3 length: 11 amino acids. V shed 4 bases, J shed 12 bases, and the junction held 6 bases outside the gene matches. Germline CDR1 and CDR2: MNHEY and SVGAGI. DNA for the CDR3: TGTGCCAGCAGTTCCGCCGGCGGGAGGTACTTC. The encoded protein is CASSSAGGRYF.

This clonotype was counted once. CDR3 protein: CASSPGGAGVTDTQYF. CDR3 coding DNA: TGTGCCAGCAGTCCAGGGGGGGCCGGAGTCACAGATACGCAGTATTTT. The chain couples TRBV28 to TRBJ2-3; D might be TRBD1 or TRBD2, each matching 7 bases. CDR1 and CDR2 (germline): MDHEN, SYDVKM. V shed 5 bases and J shed 2 bases, with 17 bases lying between them. The CDR3 covers 16 residues.

The gene calls are TRBV4-2 and TRBJ1-4; 8 bases fit TRBD1. The CDR3 covers 16 residues. Losses at the gene ends were 1 base for V and 5 bases for J; bases not matched to a gene: 6. Per germline, CDR1 LGHNA and CDR2 YNFKEQ. CDR3 protein: CASSQGIGDRNEKLFF. CDR3 sequence (DNA): TGTGCCAGCAGCCAAGGGATAGGGGACAGGAATGAAAAACTGTTTTTT.

The chain carries TRBV7-9 and TRBJ2-5; no reliable D call. Germline V CDR1 and CDR2: SEHNR, FQNEAQ (reference sequence). The V end was cut by 5 bases, the J end by 0 bases, with 7 bases between. CDR3 length: 13 amino acids. The CDR3 protein is CASSKSYQETQYF. In DNA, the CDR3 is TGTGCCAGCAGCAAATCGTACCAAGAGACCCAGTACTTC.

This rearrangement joins TRBV7-8 to TRBJ1-1; TRBD1 aligns across 7 bases. From germline, CDR1 is SGHVS and CDR2 FQNEAQ. The CDR3 runs to 11 residues. V was pared by 5 bases and J by 8 bases, with 2 bases of the junction left unmatched. CDR3 nucleotide sequence: TGTGCCAGCAGCCAGGGGGGGGAAGCTTTCTTT. Translated: CASSQGGEAFF.

The J gene is TRBJ2-1, the V gene TRBV27; TRBD2 agrees at 14 bases. The V segment lost 8 bases and the J segment 7 bases; nucleotides outside the gene matches: 7. Germline CDR1 is MNHEY and CDR2 is SMNVEV (reference sequence). CDR3 length equals 15 residues. The DNA of the CDR3 is TGTGCCAGCCAGGATGGGACTAGCGGGAGTAATGAGCAGTTCTTC. Translation: CASQDGTSGSNEQFF.

The rearrangement links TRBV28 to TRBJ2-7, with D unresolved. This CDR3 comprises 11 residues. The V and J ends lost 6 bases and 6 bases respectively, with 9 bases between them. The V gene's germline CDR1 is MDHEN and CDR2 SYDVKM. The CDR3 nucleotides are TGTGCCAGCAGCAGAGAATCCGAGCAGTACTTC. Translation gives CASSRESEQYF.

The genes are TRBV12-3 or TRBV12-4 and TRBJ2-1, with a tentative D call TRBD1 (6 bases). Between the trimmed V and J ends, which lost 5 bases and 5 bases, there was a span of 16 bases. The CDR3 totals 15 residues. CDR3 protein: CASSPRGIYHNEQFF. CDR3 bases: TGTGCCAGCAGTCCTAGGGGGATTTATCACAATGAGCAGTTCTTC.

V usage is TRBV6-5 and J usage is TRBJ2-2; 9 positions agree with TRBD1. The CDR3 covers 15 residues. Germline V gene lookup returns CDR1 MNHEY and CDR2 SVGAGI. Trimming at V came to 6 bases and at J to 9 bases, leaving 11 bases not matched to a gene. CDR3 bases: TGTGCCAGCAGGGTGGGACAGGGATCGAGCCGGGAGCTGTTTTTT. It codes for CASRVGQGSSRELFF.

The rearrangement uses TRBV27 and TRBJ2-1; 10 nucleotides align to TRBD2. Germline values: CDR1 MNHEY, CDR2 SMNVEV (reference sequence). Unmatched junction bases numbered 9, after V lost 6 bases and J lost 4 bases. The CDR3 is made up of 16 amino acids. The CDR3 DNA sequence: TGTGCCAGCAGATCTAGCGGGAGCCTGCCTTACAATGAGCAGTTCTTC. Translated: CASRSSGSLPYNEQFF.

On this clonotype: At one boundary the junction diverges from the germline segment, which might be a read error. J is TRBJ2-2 and V is TRBV29-1; D perhaps matches TRBD2 (6 bases). The CDR3 extends over 15 amino acids. Germline CDR1 reads SQVTM; CDR2 reads ANQGSEA. The CDR3 nucleotides are TGCAGCGTTGATACTGGGGGGTTAGGCACCGGGGAGCTGCTTTTT. Translation: CSVDTGGLGTGELLF.

The J gene is TRBJ2-7, the V gene TRBV27; 7 bases fit TRBD1. This CDR3 is built from 16 residues. J lost 1 base, V lost 0 bases, and 6 bases had no gene match. Germline loops: CDR1 MNHEY, CDR2 SMNVEV (reference sequence). The CDR3 is CASSLSYGTVSYEQYF. DNA of the CDR3: TGTGCCAGCAGTTTATCCTACGGGACAGTATCCTACGAGCAGTACTTC.

In DNA form, the CDR3 reads TGTGCCAGCAGTTACCCTCCAGGACAGGAGCAGTTCTTC. It is translated as CASSYPPGQEQFF. The chain recombines TRBV6-6 with TRBJ2-1, with D maybe TRBD1 (6 bases). Germline V CDR1 and CDR2: MNHNY, SVGAGI (reference sequence). Trimming shortened V by 2 bases and J by 10 bases, and 12 bases separated the two germline ends. The CDR3 consists of 13 residues.

This sequence joins TRBV7-3 and TRBJ2-4; no clear D. Per the germline V gene, CDR1 is SGHTA and CDR2 is FQGTGA. There are 16 residues in the CDR3. Trimming cost V 2 bases and J 0 bases, with 11 bases left between them. This chain's CDR3 is CASSLCFLVAKNIQYF. DNA for the CDR3: TGTGCCAGCAGCTTATGTTTTCTGGTAGCCAAAAACATTCAGTACTTC. The full variable domain, rest sourced from reference TRBV7-3 and TRBJ2-4, is GAGVSQTPSNKVTEKGKYVELRCDPISGHTALYWYRQSLGQGPEFLIYFQGTGAADDSGLPNDRFFAVRPEGSVSTLKIQRTERGDSAVYLCASSLCFLVAKNIQYFGAGTRLSVL.

The chain employs TRBV9 and TRBJ1-5; 8 nucleotides agree with TRBD1. Germline CDR1 and CDR2: SGDLS and YYNGEE. V lost 4 bases, J lost 4 bases, and 13 bases stayed unmatched. The CDR3 has 17 residues. The CDR3 here is CASSPGTGLPGNQPQHF. The CDR3 region has the DNA TGTGCCAGCAGCCCCGGGACAGGCCTCCCGGGGAATCAGCCCCAGCATTTT.

This chain joins TRBV12-3 or TRBV12-4 and TRBJ2-1; D is undetermined. The CDR3 has 15 amino acids. The V and J ends lost 6 bases and 5 bases respectively, with 17 bases between them. CDR3 residues: CASRPTGSENNEQFF. CDR3 in DNA: TGTGCCAGCAGACCTACCGGGTCTGAAAACAATGAGCAGTTCTTC.

The rearrangement joins TRBV25-1 to TRBJ1-1; D ambiguous. Trimming left V 7 bases short and J 1 base short, with 7 bases between. The CDR3 length is 12 residues. Per germline, CDR1 MGHDK and CDR2 SYGVNS. CDR3 in amino acids: CASKWGNTEAFF. CDR3 in DNA: TGTGCCAGCAAATGGGGGAACACTGAAGCTTTCTTT. The full variable domain, with the rest looked up from reference TRBV25-1 and TRBJ1-1, is EADIYQTPRYLVIGTGKKITLECSQTMGHDKMYWYQQDPGMELHLIHYSYGVNSTEKGDLSSESTVSRIRTEHFPLTLESARPSHTSQYLCASKWGNTEAFFGQGTRLTVV.

The V gene is TRBV4-2, the J gene TRBJ2-7; tentative D call: TRBD2 (5 bases). This CDR3 has 14 residues. Trimming took off 5 bases at V and 5 bases at J, with 16 bases between the two ends. Germline V gene sequence: CDR1 LGHNA, CDR2 YNFKEQ. The CDR3 region is CASSVGIAIHEQYF. The CDR3, as DNA: TGTGCCAGCAGCGTCGGGATTGCAATTCACGAGCAGTACTTC.

The genes are TRBV13 and TRBJ2-1; D gene ambiguous. The CDR3 extends over 16 amino acids. The germline V gene has CDR1 PRHDT and CDR2 FYEKMQ (reference sequence). The V end was cut by 3 bases, the J end by 0 bases, with 12 bases between. The CDR3 region is CASSFPTLSSYNEQFF. The CDR3 DNA sequence: TGTGCCAGCAGCTTCCCCACGCTTAGCTCCTACAATGAGCAGTTCTTC.

The chain employs TRBV28 and TRBJ2-1; a possible D gene is TRBD2 (6 bases). V shed 3 bases and J shed 3 bases, with 12 bases lying between them. Germline V gene lookup returns CDR1 MDHEN and CDR2 SYDVKM. The CDR3 is 15 amino acids. The CDR3 protein is CASSLVTRSYNEQFF. The CDR3 nucleotides read TGTGCCAGCAGTTTGGTGACTAGGAGCTACAATGAGCAGTTCTTC.

This chain joins TRBV14 and TRBJ2-1; D remains ambiguous. The CDR3 totals 13 residues. Germline V gene data show CDR1 as SGHDN and CDR2 as FVKESK. V was trimmed by 1 base and J by 4 bases, leaving 5 bases between them. In nucleotides, the CDR3 is TGTGCCAGCAGCCAAGGTTTTTACAATGAGCAGTTCTTC. This codes for CASSQGFYNEQFF.

J is TRBJ1-5 and V is TRBV27; no firm D call. Germline CDR1 MNHEY, CDR2 SMNVEV (reference sequence). Trimming pared 5 bases from V and 5 bases from J, leaving 10 bases between. The CDR3 spans 13 residues. The chain's CDR3 is CASSHGRHQPQHF. Here the CDR3 DNA reads TGTGCCAGCAGTCACGGGCGCCATCAGCCCCAGCATTTT.

This rearrangement joins TRBV12-3 or TRBV12-4 to TRBJ2-1; D might be TRBD1 or TRBD2, each matching 5 bases. V was trimmed by 6 bases and J by 5 bases, leaving 17 bases between them. This CDR3 spans 15 amino acids. The CDR3 here is CASRYQGTRDNEQFF. CDR3 nucleotides: TGTGCCAGCAGATACCAAGGGACGAGGGACAATGAGCAGTTCTTC.

The chain is built from TRBV5-6 and TRBJ2-5, with 7 bases identical to TRBD1. This CDR3 has 14 amino acids. Germline-derived CDR1 and CDR2 are SGHDT and YYEEEE. Trimming removed 4 bases from V and 2 bases from J; junction bases left unmatched: 5. The CDR3 bases are TGTGCCAGCAGCCAAGAGGACAGGCAAGAGACCCAGTACTTC. Protein: CASSQEDRQETQYF.